The T cell receptor (beta chain) described here comes from a study of cytomegalovirus exposure and HLA in healthy donors. Whole-study findings and limits: A later analysis found most CMV-associated TCR beta chains apparently HLA-restricted.

It was with 60 Vbeta and 13 Jbeta primers that the PCR ran. The assay was immunoSEQ multiplex PCR, and TCRdb's table has in-frame clones only and misses some. This sample has about 110,000 clones, with roughly 80% found just once. Looked up from germline, CDR1 is SGHNT and CDR2 is YYREEE (reference sequence). Trimming cost V 2 bases and J 3 bases; bases outside gene matches: 11. CDR3 length: 17 amino acids. This clone was seen more than once but under ten times. The antigen remains undetermined. The clonotype originates from a man aged 25-40 years in good health and CMV-seronegative. Sequences were obtained from PBMCs. This chain uses TRBV5-4 with TRBJ2-5, with TRBD2 identical over 9 bases. The CDR3 DNA is TGTGCCAGCAGCTTCCCGACTAGCGGCAGCCCCAAAGAGACCCAGTACTTC. As protein: CASSFPTSGSPKETQYF.